This TCR beta chain was sequenced during a study of CD8+ T cells in alopecia areata. As for the study in general: Severity in treated patients was scored by percentage of scalp area affected.

Reverse transcription of extracted RNA yielded cDNA, which provided the sequencing template. TCRdb's copy holds only in-frame clones and misses some; the assay was immunoSEQ multiplex PCR. The data hold 150,000 to 200,000 clones, with 60% observed a single time. This CDR3 has 16 residues. The germline V gene has CDR1 SQVTM and CDR2 ANQGSEA. The trim removed 4 bases at V and 1 base at J, leaving 8 bases unmatched. Noted treatment: oral pan-JAK inhibitor, 5-10 mg twice daily. Study-wide results and limits: Compared with normal scalp, lesional scalp had higher clonality and more expanded CD8+ clones.

Comment on this clone: The antigen is undetermined.

Sequenced material: CD4+ T cells sorted from blood, taken at week 24, from a patient treated with tofacitinib. The chain uses TRBV29-1 and TRBJ2-5; 11 positions match TRBD2. This clonotype was obtained from a human donor with alopecia areata. The CDR3 nucleotides read TGCAGCGTTGGCTCCCCAGGGACTAGCGGCCAAGAGACCCAGTACTTC. Translated: CSVGSPGTSGQETQYF. Using reference TRBV29-1 and TRBJ2-5 for the parts outside the CDR3, the full variable domain is SAVISQKPSRDICQRGTSLTIQCQVDSQVTMMFWYRQQPGQSLTLIATANQGSEATYESGFVIDKFPISRPNLTFSTLTVSNMSPEDSSIYLCSVGSPGTSGQETQYFGPGTRLLVL.